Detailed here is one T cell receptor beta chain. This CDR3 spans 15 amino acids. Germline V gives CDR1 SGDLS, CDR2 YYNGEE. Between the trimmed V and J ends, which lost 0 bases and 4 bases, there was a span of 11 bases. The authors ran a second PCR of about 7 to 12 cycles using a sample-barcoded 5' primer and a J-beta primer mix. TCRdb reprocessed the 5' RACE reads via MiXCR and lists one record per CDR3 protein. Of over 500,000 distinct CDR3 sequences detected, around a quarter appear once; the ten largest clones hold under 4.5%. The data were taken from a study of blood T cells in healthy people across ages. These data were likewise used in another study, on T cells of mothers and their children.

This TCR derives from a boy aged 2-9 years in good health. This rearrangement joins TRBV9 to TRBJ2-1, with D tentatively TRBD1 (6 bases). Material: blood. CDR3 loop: CASSVEGDEYNEQFF. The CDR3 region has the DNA TGTGCCAGCAGCGTAGAGGGGGACGAGTACAATGAGCAGTTCTTC.